The sequence of this T cell receptor (beta chain) was determined in a study of cytomegalovirus exposure and HLA in healthy donors. Study outcomes and limitations: High specificity and sensitivity for cytomegalovirus status were reported for the classifier.

The PCR ran on 60 Vbeta and 13 Jbeta primers. Profiling relied on immunoSEQ multiplex PCR, and the TCRdb table lists in-frame clones only, not all of them. Seen here are 180,000 or so clones, over 70% observed once, and the top ten hold about 3.4%. This CDR3 comprises 15 residues. V lost 0 bases, J lost 8 bases, and 13 bases lay in between. Notes on this clone: Its cognate antigen is unknown.

Donors showed nominal health when sampled, although they likely had unrecorded immune exposures. The sample taken for sequencing was PBMCs. The receptor was isolated from a female donor in good health and CMV-seronegative. This chain uses TRBV23-1 with TRBJ1-4; D is possibly TRBD1 (5 bases). TRBV23-1 belongs to the ORF category, with a function that is uncertain. The CDR3 nucleotides are TGCGCCAGCAGTCAATCAGCCAGGGCGGGGGAAAAACTGTTTTTT. Protein sequence: CASSQSARAGEKLFF.